The source of this TCR beta chain is a study of glioma-infiltrating T cells after dendritic cell vaccination (TCRdb year 2016). For the wider study: Of the 15 glioblastoma patients in the cohort, all drawn from Phase I and II dendritic cell vaccination trials, 9 were newly diagnosed and 6 had recurrent disease. Between the early 2000s and the early 2010s, patients were given autologous tumor lysate-pulsed dendritic cell vaccination. To make the vaccine, monocyte-derived dendritic cells were cultured for approximately 7 days with IL-4 and GM-CSF and then pulsed overnight with autologous tumor lysate. Patients received three intradermal dendritic cell vaccine injections at biweekly intervals in the arm below the axilla. Tumor-infiltrating lymphocyte content was quantified and tumor and blood repertoires were compared in dendritic cell-vaccinated glioblastoma patients by deep sequencing of TCR beta CDR3 regions. Survival after dendritic cell vaccination was correlated with TCR sequencing metrics, including TIL content and tumor-blood repertoire overlap.

Broader findings and caveats from the paper: After dendritic cell vaccination, a higher estimated pretreatment TIL content predicted longer time to progression and longer overall survival. No direct relationship between TCR clonality and survival was found, suggesting a diverse polyclonal response may matter. The three-group TCR overlap response model was characterized as speculative, and prospective validation of the model was stated to be required. The cohort was small and heterogeneous, few patients had complete blood and tumor sets, and even fewer had initial-recurrent tumor pairs.

The immunoSEQ assay amplified TCRB CDR3 regions from around 2 micrograms of genomic DNA, or from all available DNA when less than that amount was available. For multiplex PCR, 60 forward primers for TCR V beta segments and 13 reverse primers for J beta segments were used. Synthetic control templates were spiked into each sample at limiting dilution to estimate reads per starting template. The Illumina HiSeq System generated sequencing reads of 87 bp. As for how the authors treated the data: PCR and sequencing errors were removed by merging closely related sequences with a nearest neighbor algorithm. TCR overlap was measured as the percentage of unique tumor TCR beta sequences that were also present in the peripheral blood of the same patient. The clones in this table, taken by TCRdb from immuneACCESS, are in-frame only. Not every clone is retained; where verified, under half of the shortfall comes from an unresolved V gene, and the cause of the rest is unknown. V and J calls and clone size are copied from that table; D and trimming were computed from the DNA. Counted in this sample were about 94,000 clones; around 80% of them appeared once. Jointly, the top ten make up roughly 5.3% of the sample.

With respect to this clone: No antigen is known for it. The record has no base qualities; no much larger clone is one base away.

Deletion took 1 base off V and 5 bases off J, with a span of 8 bases between the germline ends. As encoded in the germline V gene, CDR1 is SGHTA while CDR2 is FQGTGA. Taken from cysteine to phenylalanine, the CDR3 has 13 residues. Of all the DNA, just the CDR3 is kept, 39 bases in frame from base 1. The meaning of the sample's time point label: after dendritic cell vaccination, including at tumor progression/relapse. Patients were selected on the basis of adequate residual fresh-frozen tumor tissue and more than two years of available survival data. An isocitrate dehydrogenase mutation was not carried by any of the glioblastoma patients, although molecular status was otherwise variable. PBMC were collected before vaccination, two weeks after the third vaccination, and at tumor progression if tumor progression occurred. The Qiagen DNeasy Blood extraction Kit was used to extract genomic DNA.

The TCR sequence derives from a human donor with glioblastoma. The sample was blood, taken after dendritic cell vaccination. Recombination connected TRBV7-3 to TRBJ2-5; the D gene assignment is ambiguous. The base sequence is TGTGCCAGCAGCTTAAGGAGTCTGGAGACCCAGTACTTC. Its protein reads: CASSLRSLETQYF.